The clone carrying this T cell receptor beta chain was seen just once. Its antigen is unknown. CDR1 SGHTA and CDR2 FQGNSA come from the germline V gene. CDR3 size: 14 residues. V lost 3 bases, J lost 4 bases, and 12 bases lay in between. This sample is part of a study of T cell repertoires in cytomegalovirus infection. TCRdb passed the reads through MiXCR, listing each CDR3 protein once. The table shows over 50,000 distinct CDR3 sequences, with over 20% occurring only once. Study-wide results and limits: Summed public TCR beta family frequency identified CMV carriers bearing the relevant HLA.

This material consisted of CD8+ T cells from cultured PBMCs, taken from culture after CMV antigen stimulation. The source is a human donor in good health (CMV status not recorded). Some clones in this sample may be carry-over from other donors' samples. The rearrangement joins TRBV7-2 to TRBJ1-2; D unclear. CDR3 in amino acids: CASSFGGGGYGYTF. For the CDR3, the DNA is TGTGCCAGCAGCTTTGGTGGCGGCGGCTATGGCTACACCTTC.